Below, one T cell receptor beta chain is given with its context. Its cognate antigen is unknown. The record originates from a study of post-analysis software for immune sequencing data. Study summary: In terms of disease course, relapsing-remitting, secondary progressive and progressive-relapsing multiple sclerosis were included. Overall study results and limits: A significant reduction in normalized Chao1 diversity was observed in multiple sclerosis patients versus controls. In patients, five or six TRBV segments were more frequent than in controls, with TRBV5-6, TRBV5-1 and TRBV20-1 among them.

The CDR3 consists of 16 residues. V was pared by 1 base and J by 2 bases, with 4 bases of the junction left unmatched. Germline V CDR1 and CDR2: PRHDT, FYEKMQ (reference sequence). The library was made from cDNA and included unique molecular identifiers. TCRdb redid the calling of the PCR reads with MiXCR, one entry per CDR3 protein. The data contain more than 500,000 distinct CDR3 sequences, around 36% of them singletons. Material: blood. The rearrangement links TRBV13 to TRBJ2-3; TRBD2 aligns across 9 bases. The clonotype comes from a girl aged 2-17 years with multiple sclerosis. The CDR3 protein is CASSLEAGGTTDTQYF. CDR3 DNA sequence: TGTGCCAGCAGCTTAGAGGCGGGGGGGACCACAGATACGCAGTATTTT.